These 26 T cell receptor beta chains originate from one sample sequenced in a study of T cell repertoires in cytomegalovirus infection. TCRdb re-derived calls from the reads in MiXCR, one entry per CDR3 protein. In the table there are roughly 500,000 distinct CDR3 sequences, under 45% of which are singletons. For these receptors, no antigen is known. Sample: cultured PBMCs, taken from culture after CMV antigen stimulation. These TCRs come from a human donor in good health (CMV status not recorded). Some clones in this sample may be carry-over from other donors' samples.

This clonotype was picked up a small number of times. The rearrangement uses TRBV7-8 and TRBJ1-4, with D unclear. This CDR3 comprises 13 residues. The V gene lost 3 bases and the J gene lost 5 bases, with 7 bases spanning the gap. From germline, CDR1 is SGHVS and CDR2 FQNEAQ. This chain's CDR3 is CASSFFGNEKLFF. The DNA for the CDR3 is TGTGCCAGCAGCTTCTTTGGAAATGAAAAACTGTTTTTT.

J is TRBJ1-5 and V is TRBV7-2; TRBD1 agrees at 7 bases. The CDR3 extends over 16 amino acids. CDR1 SGHTA and CDR2 FQGNSA come from the germline V gene. Trimming cost V 5 bases and J 4 bases; bases outside gene matches: 11. Written as DNA, the CDR3 is TGTGCCAGCAGCCTGATAGGGACAGCCCAGAATCAGCCCCAGCATTTT. Its translation is CASSLIGTAQNQPQHF.

This clonotype occurred a few times. V usage is TRBV7-2 and J usage is TRBJ2-5, with TRBD2 matching over 12 bases. The CDR3 extends over 18 amino acids. CDR1 and CDR2 (germline): SGHTA, FQGNSA. After removal of 3 bases from V and 2 bases from J, the junction contained 10 bases not matched to a gene. The CDR3 loop reads CASSFRLAGGPGQETQYF. The CDR3 nucleotides read TGTGCCAGCAGCTTTAGGCTAGCGGGGGGGCCCGGGCAAGAGACCCAGTACTTC.

The CDR3: CASSLKGIGGYTF. The CDR3 DNA is TGTGCCAGCAGCTTGAAGGGGATCGGTGGCTACACCTTC. This chain connects TRBV5-4 to TRBJ1-2; D is possibly TRBD1 (5 bases). Germline V CDR1 and CDR2: SGHNT, YYREEE (reference sequence). V shed 1 base and J shed 7 bases, with 11 bases lying between them. This CDR3 is 13 amino acids long.

This clonotype came up a few times. The chain joins TRBV7-2 to TRBJ2-5; tentative D call: TRBD2 (6 bases). The V and J ends lost 5 bases and 5 bases respectively, with 15 bases between them. The V gene's germline CDR1 is SGHTA and CDR2 FQGNSA. The CDR3 is made up of 14 amino acids. CDR3 protein: CASSPPPGRETQYF. The CDR3 nucleotides read TGTGCCAGCAGCCCCCCCCCGGGGAGGGAGACCCAGTACTTC. Looking up the rest from reference TRBV7-2 and TRBJ2-5 gives the full variable domain: GAGVSQSPSNKVTEKGKDVELRCDPISGHTALYWYRQSLGQGLEFLIYFQGNSAPDKSGLPSDRFSAERTGGSVSTLTIQRTQQEDSAVYLCASSPPPGRETQYFGPGTRLLVL.

The chain couples TRBV7-2 to TRBJ2-3; 8 bases match TRBD2. CDR3 length: 19 residues. V gave up 1 base and J gave up 3 bases; unmatched junction bases: 15. Germline V lookup: CDR1 SGHTA, CDR2 FQGNSA. This chain's CDR3 is CASSLVRGGGSWGTDTQYF. The DNA of the CDR3 is TGTGCCAGCAGCTTAGTACGGGGCGGGGGGAGTTGGGGTACAGATACGCAGTATTTT.

The chain has TRBV7-2 and TRBJ1-1; the D is unclear. The V gene's germline CDR1 is SGHTA and CDR2 FQGNSA. This CDR3 region has 15 residues. V lost 0 bases to trimming and J lost 0 bases, with 8 bases between them. CDR3 sequence: CASSLAFGVNTEAFF. In DNA form, the CDR3 reads TGTGCCAGCAGCTTAGCGTTTGGAGTGAACACTGAAGCTTTCTTT.

The CDR3 spells CASSQDRTWGELFF. CDR3 sequence (DNA): TGTGCCAGCAGCCAGGACAGGACTTGGGGGGAGCTGTTTTTT. This rearrangement joins TRBV5-4 to TRBJ2-2; 7 bases align to TRBD1. The germline V gene has CDR1 SGHNT and CDR2 YYREEE (reference sequence). V dropped 4 bases and J dropped 8; count of bases not matched to a gene: 8. This CDR3 comprises 14 residues.

The chain couples TRBV19 to TRBJ2-7, with D perhaps TRBD2 (6 bases). The germline CDR1 and CDR2 sequences are LNHDA and SQIVND (reference sequence). Trimming cost V 9 bases and J 6 bases, with 15 bases left between them. This CDR3 is built from 12 residues. The CDR3 DNA sequence: TGTGCCAGCCGGGACTGGGACTCCGAGCAGTACTTC. Translating gives CASRDWDSEQYF.

The genes are TRBV5-3 and TRBJ1-2, with D hard to call. TRBV5-3 counts as an open reading frame of uncertain function. Trimming shortened V by 8 bases and J by 5 bases, and 13 bases separated the two germline ends. This CDR3 contains 12 residues. CDR3 protein: CASSDQEYGYTF. Written as DNA, the CDR3 is TGTGCCAGCAGCGACCAGGAGTATGGCTACACCTTC.

J is TRBJ2-7 and V is TRBV7-2; 7 bases are shared with TRBD1. The V gene's germline CDR1 is SGHTA and CDR2 FQGNSA. This CDR3 contains 14 residues. V lost 5 bases and J lost 2; bases outside the gene matches: 6. CDR3 nucleotides: TGTGCCAGCAGCCGGGGACAGCTCGCCTACGAGCAGTACTTC. Translation: CASSRGQLAYEQYF.

The chain links TRBV12-5 to TRBJ1-5, with D possibly being TRBD1 (6 bases). Trimming shortened V by 1 base and J by 1 base, and 20 bases separated the two germline ends. This CDR3 spans 19 amino acids. Germline V gene sequence: CDR1 LGHNT, CDR2 FRNRAP. The CDR3 protein is CASGLATRGGVLSNQPQHF. Here the CDR3 DNA reads TGTGCTAGTGGTTTGGCAACGAGGGGGGGGGTATTGAGCAATCAGCCCCAGCATTTT.

This sequence joins TRBV12-3 or TRBV12-4 and TRBJ2-3; tentatively, D is TRBD2 (6 bases). With 6 bases removed from V and 2 bases from J, the gap between germline ends came to 18 bases. This CDR3 is built from 16 residues. The CDR3 region has the DNA TGTGCCAGCAGCGGTGGGGCGGGGAGATACACAGATACGCAGTATTTT. It codes for CASSGGAGRYTDTQYF.

The sample holds many counts of this clonotype. J is TRBJ1-5 and V is TRBV7-2, with TRBD1 identical over 7 bases. The CDR3 runs 15 residues. CDR1 is SGHTA, CDR2 FQGNSA, per germline. J gave up 2 bases and V 1 base, and 2 bases lay outside the gene matches. The CDR3 nucleotides are TGTGCCAGCAGCTTAGAAGGGGGCGGCAATCAGCCCCAGCATTTT. Amino acids: CASSLEGGGNQPQHF.

This clonotype was seen repeatedly, ten times or more. The junction differs from germline at one of its ends, possibly a read error. The genes are TRBV12-3 or TRBV12-4 and TRBJ2-3; D is undetermined. This CDR3 spans 11 amino acids. The CDR3 coding sequence is TGTGCCAGTAGTTCCCTAGATACGCAGTATTTT. Translated, it gives CASSSLDTQYF.

This clonotype occurred a few times. This rearrangement joins TRBV7-9 to TRBJ2-1, with 9 bases matching TRBD1. J lost 8 bases, V lost 3 bases, and 5 bases had no gene match. This CDR3 has 14 amino acids. Germline assignment: CDR1 SEHNR and CDR2 FQNEAQ (reference sequence). CDR3 sequence (DNA): TGTGCCAGCAGCTTGACGGACAGGGGATATGAGCAGTTCTTC. Protein sequence: CASSLTDRGYEQFF.

In this sample, this clonotype turned up a few times. V gene TRBV29-1 combines with J gene TRBJ2-3; D uncertain. The CDR3 totals 11 residues. V gave up 3 bases and J gave up 0 bases, with 1 base separating them. The germline V gene has CDR1 SQVTM and CDR2 ANQGSEA. In DNA form, the CDR3 reads TGCAGCGTTGACAGCACAGATACGCAGTATTTT. This translates into CSVDSTDTQYF.

The chain links TRBV7-8 to TRBJ2-7; unclear D gene. Germline V CDR1 and CDR2: SGHVS, FQNEAQ. The CDR3 is made up of 13 amino acids. Trimming stripped 2 bases from V and 5 bases from J, with 10 bases between. CDR3 DNA: TGTGCCAGCAGCTTACGATCCGTTCACGAGCAGTACTTC. This sequence encodes CASSLRSVHEQYF.

The chain combines TRBV12-3 or TRBV12-4 with TRBJ2-1, with 7 positions matching TRBD2. The CDR3 totals 14 residues. Trimming at V came to 5 bases and at J to 3 bases, leaving 4 bases not matched to a gene. The CDR3: CASSPRESYNEQFF. The CDR3 nucleotides are TGTGCCAGCAGTCCGCGGGAGAGCTACAATGAGCAGTTCTTC.

This clonotype was counted only a few times. The gene calls are TRBV7-2 and TRBJ2-6; D is undetermined. V was shortened by 1 base and J by 5 bases, with 9 bases between the two germline ends. The CDR3 spans 15 residues. Germline V gene lookup returns CDR1 SGHTA and CDR2 FQGNSA. DNA for the CDR3: TGTGCCAGCAGCTTAGATTTGGCTTGGGCCAACGTCCTGACTTTC. Protein: CASSLDLAWANVLTF. The entire variable domain, with the rest obtained from reference TRBV7-2 and TRBJ2-6, is as follows: GAGVSQSPSNKVTEKGKDVELRCDPISGHTALYWYRQSLGQGLEFLIYFQGNSAPDKSGLPSDRFSAERTGGSVSTLTIQRTQQEDSAVYLCASSLDLAWANVLTFGAGSRLTVL.

The chain carries TRBV12-3 or TRBV12-4 and TRBJ2-1; D ambiguous. This CDR3 is built from 11 residues. The germline V and J ends were trimmed by 6 bases and 9 bases, with 9 bases remaining between them. CDR3 sequence: CASRASSEQFF. In DNA, the CDR3 is TGTGCCAGCAGGGCATCTAGTGAGCAGTTCTTC.

This clonotype is a singleton in its sample. This chain uses TRBV5-1 with TRBJ2-7; 12 positions agree with TRBD2. Germline CDR1 is SGHRS and CDR2 is YFSETQ. V gave up 4 bases and J gave up 7 bases; unmatched junction bases: 12. The CDR3 is 16 residues long. This CDR3 is CASSGSGTSGLREQYF. As DNA, the CDR3 is TGCGCCAGCAGCGGCTCCGGGACTAGCGGGCTTCGAGAGCAGTACTTC.

The chain employs TRBV20-1 and TRBJ1-1; D is undetermined. Trimming pared 1 base from V and 2 bases from J, leaving 8 bases between. Germline-derived CDR1 and CDR2 are DFQATT and SNEGSKA (reference sequence). CDR3 length: 13 residues. CDR3 DNA: TGCAGTGCTAGAGGTTTCCTCAACACTGAAGCTTTCTTT. This encodes CSARGFLNTEAFF.

This clonotype was detected a few times. The chain has TRBV4-2 and TRBJ2-3, with TRBD2 identical over 9 bases. The CDR3 is 19 amino acids. V gave up 1 base and J gave up 0 bases; unmatched junction bases: 11. CDR1 and CDR2 (germline): LGHNA, YNFKEQ. The chain's CDR3 is CASSQVTRLAAYSTDTQYF. The CDR3 DNA follows: TGTGCCAGCAGCCAAGTAACCCGACTAGCGGCGTATAGCACAGATACGCAGTATTTT.

The rearrangement links TRBV6-2 or TRBV6-3 to TRBJ2-2, with D perhaps matching TRBD1 or TRBD2 (5 bases each). Germline CDR1 and CDR2: MNHEY and SVGEGT. Trimming took 8 bases from V and 1 from J, leaving 17 bases between them. The CDR3 consists of 16 residues. CDR3 loop: CASPARGKGNTGELFF. CDR3 bases: TGTGCCAGCCCCGCGAGGGGAAAAGGGAACACCGGGGAGCTGTTTTTT.

As concerns this clonotype: A clone one base away is much larger, so this may be a read error. This chain uses TRBV2 with TRBJ2-7; D remains unclear. CDR1 is SNHLY, CDR2 FYNNEI, per germline. This CDR3 comprises 10 residues. V lost 6 bases and J lost 4, with 4 bases in between. The CDR3: CASREYEQYF. In nucleotides, the CDR3 is TGTGCCAGCAGAGAATACGAGCAGTACTTC.